These 8 T cell receptor beta chains were all obtained from the same sample, sequenced in a study of T cells after yellow fever vaccination. TCRdb called the 5' RACE reads again in MiXCR, with one record for every CDR3 protein. This table has 250,000 to 350,000 distinct CDR3 sequences, approximately 4.3% appearing once. The material was PBMCs, obtained 15 days after the yellow fever booster vaccination. These receptors were obtained from a man aged 18 to 30 who received the YFV17D yellow fever vaccine.

In its sample, this clonotype was seen a few times. The chain is built from TRBV6-2 or TRBV6-3 and TRBJ1-5; tentative D call: TRBD1 (5 bases). V was trimmed by 6 bases and J by 0 bases, leaving 9 bases between them. CDR3 length: 14 residues. CDR1 is MNHEY and CDR2 is SVGEGT in the germline V gene. Here the CDR3 reads CASRAGASNQPQHF. The DNA of the CDR3 is TGTGCCAGCAGAGCCGGGGCTAGCAATCAGCCCCAGCATTTT.

This clonotype was seen more than once but under ten times. The chain couples TRBV25-1 to TRBJ2-7, with a tentative D call TRBD1 (5 bases). With 3 bases removed from V and 5 bases from J, the gap between germline ends came to 11 bases. This CDR3 comprises 13 residues. CDR1 is MGHDK and CDR2 is SYGVNS in the germline V gene. CDR3 sequence (DNA): TGTGCCAGCAGTGACAGGGAACGGGACGAGCAGTACTTC. The encoded protein is CASSDRERDEQYF.

There are a few counts of this clonotype. Written as DNA, the CDR3 is TGTGCCAGCAGTTACGGGTTTAACAGGGGTAACACTGAAGCTTTCTTT. As protein: CASSYGFNRGNTEAFF. The chain carries TRBV6-2 or TRBV6-3 and TRBJ1-1, with 7 nucleotides matching TRBD1. The CDR3 runs to 16 residues. In germline, CDR1 is MNHEY, CDR2 SVGEGT. After removal of 2 bases from V and 2 bases from J, the junction contained 8 bases not matched to a gene.

In its sample, this clonotype was seen a few times. The chain couples TRBV7-2 to TRBJ2-2, with 13 bases aligning to TRBD2. The CDR3 consists of 17 residues. Trimming removed 2 bases from V and 2 bases from J; junction bases left unmatched: 2. CDR1 is SGHTA and CDR2 is FQGNSA in the germline V gene. CDR3 protein: CASSLTSGGDNTGELFF. DNA of the CDR3: TGTGCCAGCAGCTTAACTAGCGGGGGGGATAACACCGGGGAGCTGTTTTTT.

This clonotype was detected only a few times. The V call is TRBV5-5, the J call TRBJ2-1; unclear D gene. This CDR3 comprises 12 residues. V was shortened by 4 bases and J by 8 bases, with 10 bases between the two germline ends. CDR1 SGHKS and CDR2 YYEKEE come from the germline V gene (reference sequence). CDR3 DNA sequence: TGTGCCAGCAGCCCGGTGGGGTATGAGCAGTTCTTC. It is translated as CASSPVGYEQFF.

This clonotype has a count of ten or more. J is TRBJ1-2 and V is TRBV4-3, with unresolved D. Trimming took off 0 bases at V and 4 bases at J, with 15 bases between the two ends. Looked up from germline, CDR1 is LGHNA and CDR2 is YSLEER. This CDR3 region has 16 residues. CDR3 nucleotide sequence: TGCGCCAGCAGCCAAGAACCCGGGGAGGCTAGCTATGGCTACACCTTC. It translates to CASSQEPGEASYGYTF.

This clonotype was detected only a few times. The chain links TRBV6-5 to TRBJ1-1; TRBD1 matches at 8 bases. Unmatched junction bases numbered 8, after V lost 7 bases and J lost 4 bases. The germline V gene encodes CDR1 MNHEY and CDR2 SVGAGI. The CDR3 loop spans 14 amino acids. The CDR3 DNA reads as TGTGCCAGCACCGACAGGACAGGGCTCACTGAAGCTTTCTTT. Translated, it gives CASTDRTGLTEAFF.

This chain joins TRBV4-1 and TRBJ2-1; possible D gene TRBD1, 5 bases. The CDR3 consists of 17 residues. The V end was cut by 4 bases, the J end by 8 bases, with 24 bases between. CDR1 and CDR2 (germline): MGHRA, YSYEKL. CDR3 region: CASSLLPPGRVGDEQFF. As DNA, the CDR3 is TGCGCCAGCAGCCTCCTCCCCCCGGGCAGGGTAGGGGATGAGCAGTTCTTC.